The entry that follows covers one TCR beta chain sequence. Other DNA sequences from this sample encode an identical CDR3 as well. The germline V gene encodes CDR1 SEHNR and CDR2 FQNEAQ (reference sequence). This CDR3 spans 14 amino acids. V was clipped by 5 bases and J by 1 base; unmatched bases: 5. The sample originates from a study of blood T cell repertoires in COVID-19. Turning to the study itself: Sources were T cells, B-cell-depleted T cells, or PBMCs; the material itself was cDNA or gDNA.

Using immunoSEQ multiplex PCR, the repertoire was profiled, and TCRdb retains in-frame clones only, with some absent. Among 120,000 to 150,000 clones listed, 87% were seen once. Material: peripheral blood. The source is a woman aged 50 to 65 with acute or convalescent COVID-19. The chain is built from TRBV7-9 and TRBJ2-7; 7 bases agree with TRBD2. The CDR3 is CASSLGEGSYEQYF. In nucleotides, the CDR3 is TGTGCCAGCAGCCTAGGGGAGGGGTCCTACGAGCAGTACTTC.